The clone carrying this TCR beta chain was seen a handful of times. The antigen is not known. PCR or immunohistochemistry showed mismatch repair deficiency in every enrolled patient. The TCR-sequenced patients were a few responders to pembrolizumab. Data came from immunoSEQ multiplex PCR; TCRdb stores just in-frame clones and leaves some out. Of approximately 38,000 clones in the sample, more than 75% were seen once. The data belong to a study of PD-1 blockade in mismatch repair-deficient tumors. Study in general: Patients had approximately 13 mismatch repair-deficient cancer types and were previously treated and progressing.

Study outcomes and limitations: Tumor-resident clones, often undetectable pretreatment in blood, expanded then contracted after pembrolizumab.

The source material was peripheral blood, sampled 4 weeks after starting pembrolizumab. The source of this sequence is an adult with mismatch repair-deficient cancer.

The CDR3 nucleotides read TGTGCCAGCAGCTTAGGACAGCGAGGGGACAATGAGCAGTTCTTC. This encodes CASSLGQRGDNEQFF. The rearrangement joins TRBV7-9 to TRBJ2-1; D could derive from TRBD1 or TRBD2 (5 bases each). The CDR3 is 15 residues long. CDR1 is SEHNR and CDR2 is FQNEAQ in the germline V gene (reference sequence). V shed 1 base and J shed 5 bases, with 12 bases lying between them.